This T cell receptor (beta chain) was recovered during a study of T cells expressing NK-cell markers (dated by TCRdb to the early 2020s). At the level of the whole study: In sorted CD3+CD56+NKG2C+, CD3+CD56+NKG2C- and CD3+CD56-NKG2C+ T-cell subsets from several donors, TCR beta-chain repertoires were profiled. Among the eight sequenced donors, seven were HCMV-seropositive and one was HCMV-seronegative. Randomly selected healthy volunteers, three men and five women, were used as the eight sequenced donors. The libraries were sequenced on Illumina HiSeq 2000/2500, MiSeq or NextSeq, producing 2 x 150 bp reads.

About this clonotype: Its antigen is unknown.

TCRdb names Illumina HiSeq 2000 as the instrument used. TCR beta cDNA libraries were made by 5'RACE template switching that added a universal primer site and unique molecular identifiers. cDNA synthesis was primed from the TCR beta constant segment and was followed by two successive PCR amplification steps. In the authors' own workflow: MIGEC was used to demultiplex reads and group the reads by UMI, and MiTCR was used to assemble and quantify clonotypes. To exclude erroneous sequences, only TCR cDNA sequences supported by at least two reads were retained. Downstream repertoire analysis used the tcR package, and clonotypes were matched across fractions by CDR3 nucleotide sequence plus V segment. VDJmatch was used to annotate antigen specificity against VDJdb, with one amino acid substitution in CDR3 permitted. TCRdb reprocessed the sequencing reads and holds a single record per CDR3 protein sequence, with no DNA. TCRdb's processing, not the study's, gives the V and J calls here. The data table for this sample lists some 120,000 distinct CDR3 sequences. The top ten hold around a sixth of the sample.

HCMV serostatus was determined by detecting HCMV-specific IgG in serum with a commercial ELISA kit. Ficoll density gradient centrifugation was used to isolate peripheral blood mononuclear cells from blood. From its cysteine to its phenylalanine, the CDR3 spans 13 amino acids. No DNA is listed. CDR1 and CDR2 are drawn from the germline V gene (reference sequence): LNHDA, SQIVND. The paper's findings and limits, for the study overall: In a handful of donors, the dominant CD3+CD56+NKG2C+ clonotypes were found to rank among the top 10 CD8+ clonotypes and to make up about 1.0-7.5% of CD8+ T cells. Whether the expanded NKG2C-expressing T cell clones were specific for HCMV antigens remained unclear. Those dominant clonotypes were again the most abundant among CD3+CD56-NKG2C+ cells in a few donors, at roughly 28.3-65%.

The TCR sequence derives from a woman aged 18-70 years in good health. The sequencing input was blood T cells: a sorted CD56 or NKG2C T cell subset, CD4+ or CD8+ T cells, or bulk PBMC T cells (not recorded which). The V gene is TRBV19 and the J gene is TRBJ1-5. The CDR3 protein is CASNPAKNQPQHF.